What follows is one T cell receptor (beta chain) and its context. Its antigen remains unknown. The data derive from a study of beta chain features in type 1 diabetes. Study-level results: All four CD4+ subsets of Type 1 diabetes patients contained TCRB CDR3s that were moderately but significantly shorter. Diminished insertions and augmented deletions at VDJ junctions characterized type 1 diabetes patients.

What was sequenced were expressed TCRB transcripts, since all of the isolated RNA had been reverse transcribed. Sequencing used immunoSEQ multiplex PCR; TCRdb keeps in-frame clones, though not all of them. The sample yields 600,000 to 750,000 clones, under 15% seen once. Unmatched junction bases numbered 3, after V lost 4 bases and J lost 0 bases. CDR1 is SGHTA and CDR2 is FQGNSA in the germline V gene. This CDR3 contains 16 residues. This TCR came from a man aged 30-40 years with type 1 diabetes. The chain links TRBV7-2 to TRBJ1-6; TRBD1 matches at 7 bases. Sequenced material: naive CD4+ T cells from blood. CDR3 nucleotides: TGTGCCAGCAGCTCTCGACAGGGCTCCTATAATTCACCCCTCCACTTT. Amino acids: CASSSRQGSYNSPLHF.